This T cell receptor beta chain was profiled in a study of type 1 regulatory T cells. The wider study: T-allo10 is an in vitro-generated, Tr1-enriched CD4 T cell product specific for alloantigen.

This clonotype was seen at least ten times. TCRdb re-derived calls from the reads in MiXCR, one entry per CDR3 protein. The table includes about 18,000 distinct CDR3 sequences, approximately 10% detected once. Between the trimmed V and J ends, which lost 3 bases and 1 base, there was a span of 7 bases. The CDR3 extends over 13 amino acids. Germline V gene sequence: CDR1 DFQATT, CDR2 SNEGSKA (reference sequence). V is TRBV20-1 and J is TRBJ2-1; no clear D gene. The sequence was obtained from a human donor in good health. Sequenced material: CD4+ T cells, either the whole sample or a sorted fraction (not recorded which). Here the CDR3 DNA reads TGCAGTGCTAGTGTGGGGTCCTACAATGAGCAGTTCTTC. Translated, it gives CSASVGSYNEQFF.